This TCR beta chain was identified during a study of blood T cells in healthy people across ages. Germline V gene data show CDR1 as SQVTM and CDR2 as ANQGSEA. V lost 3 bases, J lost 3 bases, and 8 bases lay in between. The CDR3 is made up of 12 amino acids. The authors ran a second PCR of about 6 to 12 cycles using a sample-barcoded 5' primer and a J-beta primer mix. TCRdb recomputed calls from the 5' RACE reads with MiXCR, one row per CDR3 protein. The data hold around 690,000 distinct CDR3 sequences, with roughly 50% observed a single time. This TCR came from a man aged 60 to 75 in good health. The specimen sequenced was blood. The chain recombines TRBV29-1 with TRBJ1-2; D remains unclear. CDR3 sequence: CSVDRPDYGYTF. DNA for the CDR3: TGCAGCGTTGACAGGCCGGACTATGGCTACACCTTC.